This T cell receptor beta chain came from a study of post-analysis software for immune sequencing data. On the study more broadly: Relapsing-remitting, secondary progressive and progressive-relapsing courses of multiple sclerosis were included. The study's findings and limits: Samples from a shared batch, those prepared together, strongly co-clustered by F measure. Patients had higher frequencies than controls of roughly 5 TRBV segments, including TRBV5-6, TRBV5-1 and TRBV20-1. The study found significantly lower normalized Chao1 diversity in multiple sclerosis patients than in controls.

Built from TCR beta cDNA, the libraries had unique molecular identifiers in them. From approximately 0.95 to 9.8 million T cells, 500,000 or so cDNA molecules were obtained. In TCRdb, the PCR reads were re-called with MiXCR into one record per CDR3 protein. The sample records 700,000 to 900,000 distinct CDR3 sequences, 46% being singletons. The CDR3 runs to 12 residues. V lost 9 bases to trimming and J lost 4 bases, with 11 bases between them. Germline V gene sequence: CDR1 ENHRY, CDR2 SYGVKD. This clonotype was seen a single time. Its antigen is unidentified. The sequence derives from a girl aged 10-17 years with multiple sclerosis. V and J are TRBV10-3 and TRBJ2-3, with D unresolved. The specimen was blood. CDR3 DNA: TGTGCCATAAGGGTTCTAGCAGATACGCAGTATTTT. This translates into CAIRVLADTQYF.